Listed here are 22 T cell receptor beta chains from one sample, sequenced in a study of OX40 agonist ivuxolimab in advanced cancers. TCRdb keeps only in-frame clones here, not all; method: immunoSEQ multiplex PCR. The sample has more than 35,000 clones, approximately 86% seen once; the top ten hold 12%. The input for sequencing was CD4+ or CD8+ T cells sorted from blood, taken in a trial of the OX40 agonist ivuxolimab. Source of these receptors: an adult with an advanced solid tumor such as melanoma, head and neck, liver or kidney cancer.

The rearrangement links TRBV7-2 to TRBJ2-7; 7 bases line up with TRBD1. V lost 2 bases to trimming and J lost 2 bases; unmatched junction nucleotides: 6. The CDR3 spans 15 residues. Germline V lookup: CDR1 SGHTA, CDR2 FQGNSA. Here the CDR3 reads CASSLSGQVTYEQYF. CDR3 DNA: TGTGCCAGCAGCTTAAGCGGACAGGTCACCTACGAGCAGTACTTC.

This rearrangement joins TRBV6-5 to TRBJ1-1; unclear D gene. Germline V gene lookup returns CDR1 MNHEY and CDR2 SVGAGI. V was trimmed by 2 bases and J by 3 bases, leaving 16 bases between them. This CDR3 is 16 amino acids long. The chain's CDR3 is CASSYGPSGGYTEAFF. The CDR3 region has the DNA TGTGCCAGCAGTTACGGTCCCTCGGGTGGATACACTGAAGCTTTCTTT.

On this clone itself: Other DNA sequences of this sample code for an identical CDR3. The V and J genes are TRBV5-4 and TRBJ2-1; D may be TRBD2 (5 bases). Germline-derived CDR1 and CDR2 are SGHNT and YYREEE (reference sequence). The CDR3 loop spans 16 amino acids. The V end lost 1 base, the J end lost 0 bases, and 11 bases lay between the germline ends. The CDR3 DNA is TGTGCCAGCAGCTTGATCGGGATGAGCTCCTACAATGAGCAGTTCTTC. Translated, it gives CASSLIGMSSYNEQFF.

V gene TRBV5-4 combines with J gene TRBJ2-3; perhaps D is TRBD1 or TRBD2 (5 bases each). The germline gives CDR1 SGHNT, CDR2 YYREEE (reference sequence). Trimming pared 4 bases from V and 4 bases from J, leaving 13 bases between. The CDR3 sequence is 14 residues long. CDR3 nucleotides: TGTGCCAGCAGCCCCTCTAGGGGAGCAGATACGCAGTATTTT. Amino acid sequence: CASSPSRGADTQYF.

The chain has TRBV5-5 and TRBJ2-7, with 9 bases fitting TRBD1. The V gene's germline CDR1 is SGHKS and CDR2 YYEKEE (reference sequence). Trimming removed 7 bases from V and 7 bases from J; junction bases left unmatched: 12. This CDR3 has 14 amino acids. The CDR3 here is CASGLGQGLMEQYF. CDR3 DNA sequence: TGTGCCAGCGGCCTGGGACAGGGTCTTATGGAGCAGTACTTC.

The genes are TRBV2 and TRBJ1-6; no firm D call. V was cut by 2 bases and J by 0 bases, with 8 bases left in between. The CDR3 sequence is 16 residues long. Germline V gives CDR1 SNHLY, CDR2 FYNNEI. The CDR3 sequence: CASSERRSSYNSPLHF. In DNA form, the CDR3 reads TGTGCCAGCAGTGAAAGGCGAAGCTCCTATAATTCACCCCTCCACTTT.

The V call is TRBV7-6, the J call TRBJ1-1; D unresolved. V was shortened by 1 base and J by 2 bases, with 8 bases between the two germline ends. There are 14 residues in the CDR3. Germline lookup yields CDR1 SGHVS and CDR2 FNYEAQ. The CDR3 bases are TGTGCCAGCAGCTTAGGACGAGGCAACACTGAAGCTTTCTTT. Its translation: CASSLGRGNTEAFF.

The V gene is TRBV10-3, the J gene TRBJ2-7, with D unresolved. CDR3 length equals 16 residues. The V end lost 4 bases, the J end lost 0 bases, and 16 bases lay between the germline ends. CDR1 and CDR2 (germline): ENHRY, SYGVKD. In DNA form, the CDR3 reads TGTGCCATCAGTGTTCTGTCGCCGGGTCCCTCCTACGAGCAGTACTTC. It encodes CAISVLSPGPSYEQYF.

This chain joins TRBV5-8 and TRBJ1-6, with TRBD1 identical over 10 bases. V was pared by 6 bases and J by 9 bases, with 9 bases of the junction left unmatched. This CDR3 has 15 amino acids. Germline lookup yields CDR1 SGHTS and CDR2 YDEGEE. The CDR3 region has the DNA TGTGCCAGCATCGACAGGGGGCTGTCGGTTTCACCCCTCCACTTT. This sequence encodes CASIDRGLSVSPLHF.

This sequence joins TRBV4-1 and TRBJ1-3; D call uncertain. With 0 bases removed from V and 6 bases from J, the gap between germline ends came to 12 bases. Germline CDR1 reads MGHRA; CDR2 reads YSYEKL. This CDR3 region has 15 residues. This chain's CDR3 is CASSQDPSRENTIYF. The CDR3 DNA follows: TGCGCCAGCAGCCAAGATCCGTCGCGGGAAAACACCATATATTTT.

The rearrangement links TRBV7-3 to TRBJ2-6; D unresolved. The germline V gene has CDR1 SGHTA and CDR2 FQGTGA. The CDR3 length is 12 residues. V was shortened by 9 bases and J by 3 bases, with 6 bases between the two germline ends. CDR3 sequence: CASGFGANVLTF. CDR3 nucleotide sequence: TGTGCCAGTGGGTTTGGGGCCAACGTCCTGACTTTC.

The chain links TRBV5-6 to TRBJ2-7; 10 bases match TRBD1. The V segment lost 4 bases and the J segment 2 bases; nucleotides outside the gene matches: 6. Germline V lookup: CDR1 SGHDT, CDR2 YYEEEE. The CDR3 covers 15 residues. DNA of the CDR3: TGTGCCAGCAGCGGTGGACAGGGGGATACCTACGAGCAGTACTTC. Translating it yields CASSGGQGDTYEQYF.

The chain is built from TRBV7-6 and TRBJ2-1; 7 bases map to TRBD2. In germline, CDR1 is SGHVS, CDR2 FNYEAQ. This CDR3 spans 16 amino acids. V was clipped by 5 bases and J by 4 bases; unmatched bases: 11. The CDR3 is CASSPWTREGYNEQFF. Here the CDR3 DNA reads TGTGCCAGCAGCCCCTGGACTAGGGAAGGGTACAATGAGCAGTTCTTC.

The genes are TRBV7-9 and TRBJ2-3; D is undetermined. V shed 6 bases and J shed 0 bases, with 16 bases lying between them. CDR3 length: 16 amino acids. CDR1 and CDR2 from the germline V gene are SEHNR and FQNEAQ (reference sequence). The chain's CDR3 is CASRFEERPSTDTQYF. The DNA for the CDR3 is TGTGCCAGCAGGTTTGAGGAAAGGCCTAGCACAGATACGCAGTATTTT.

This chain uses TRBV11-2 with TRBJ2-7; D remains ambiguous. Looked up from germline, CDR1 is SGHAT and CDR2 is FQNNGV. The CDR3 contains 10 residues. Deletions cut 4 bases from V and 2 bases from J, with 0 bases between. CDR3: CASSSYEQYF. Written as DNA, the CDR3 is TGTGCCAGCAGCTCCTACGAGCAGTACTTC.

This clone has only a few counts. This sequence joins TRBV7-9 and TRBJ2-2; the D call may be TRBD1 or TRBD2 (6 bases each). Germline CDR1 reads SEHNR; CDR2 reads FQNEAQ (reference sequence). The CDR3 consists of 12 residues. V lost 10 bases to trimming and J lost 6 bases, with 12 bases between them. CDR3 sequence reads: CATVGGPGELFF. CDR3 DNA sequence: TGTGCCACCGTGGGGGGCCCCGGGGAGCTGTTTTTT.

CDR3 nucleotides: TGTGCCAGCAGTTGGGCCGACGAGTCCTACGAGCAGTACTTC. Protein sequence: CASSWADESYEQYF. The chain recombines TRBV5-4 with TRBJ2-7; no clear D gene. The CDR3 is 14 residues long. CDR1 is SGHNT and CDR2 is YYREEE in the germline V gene (reference sequence). V was shortened by 5 bases and J by 1 base, with 13 bases between the two germline ends.

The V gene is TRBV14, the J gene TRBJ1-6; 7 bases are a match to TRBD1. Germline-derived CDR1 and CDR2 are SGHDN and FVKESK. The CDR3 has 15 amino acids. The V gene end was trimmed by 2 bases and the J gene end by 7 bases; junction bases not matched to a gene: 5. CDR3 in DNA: TGTGCCAGCAGCCAAACGGACAGGCCAAATTCACCCCTCCACTTT. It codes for CASSQTDRPNSPLHF.

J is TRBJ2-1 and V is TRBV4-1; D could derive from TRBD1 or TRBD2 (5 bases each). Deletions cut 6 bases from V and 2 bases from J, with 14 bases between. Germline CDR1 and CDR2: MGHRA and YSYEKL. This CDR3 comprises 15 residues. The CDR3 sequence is CASRTGPSTYNEQFF. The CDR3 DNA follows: TGCGCCAGCAGGACGGGGCCTTCAACCTACAATGAGCAGTTCTTC.

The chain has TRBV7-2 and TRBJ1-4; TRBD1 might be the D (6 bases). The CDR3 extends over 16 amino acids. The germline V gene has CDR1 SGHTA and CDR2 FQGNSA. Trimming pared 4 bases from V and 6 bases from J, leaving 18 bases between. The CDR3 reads CASSSLDGGGYEKLFF. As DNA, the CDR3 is TGTGCCAGCAGCTCCCTGGACGGGGGCGGGTATGAAAAACTGTTTTTT.

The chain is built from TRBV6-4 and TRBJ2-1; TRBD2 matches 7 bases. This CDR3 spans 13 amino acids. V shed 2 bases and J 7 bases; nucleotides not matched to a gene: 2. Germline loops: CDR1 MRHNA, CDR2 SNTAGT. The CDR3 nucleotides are TGTGCCAGCAGTGACCTGGGGGGGAATGAGCAGTTCTTC. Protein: CASSDLGGNEQFF.

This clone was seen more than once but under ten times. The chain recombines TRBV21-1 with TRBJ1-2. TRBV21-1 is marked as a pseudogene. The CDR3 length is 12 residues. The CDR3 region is CASSKHYYGYTF. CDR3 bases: TGTGCCAGCAGCAAGCATTACTATGGCTACACCTTC.